This TCR beta chain was sequenced during a study of cytotoxic CD8 clonotypes in ibrutinib-treated CLL. The CDR3 is 14 amino acids. Germline CDR1 and CDR2: LGHNA and YSLEER. V gave up 0 bases and J gave up 8 bases, with 14 bases separating them. Profiled with immunoSEQ multiplex PCR; TCRdb holds only in-frame clones, not every one. The table lists 150,000 or so clones, about 84% of them singletons, with 4.6% in the top ten. V gene TRBV4-3 combines with J gene TRBJ2-7; D is unclear. Sequencing used PBMCs, obtained after 24 months of ibrutinib treatment. The receptor was derived from a human donor with chronic lymphocytic leukemia. The CDR3 sequence is CASSQDRERLKQYF. The CDR3 DNA reads as TGCGCCAGCAGCCAAGATAGAGAACGGCTCAAGCAGTACTTC.